These T cell receptor beta chains were read from a single sample in a study of T cell responses to AZD1222 COVID-19 vaccine. The repertoire was sequenced with immunoSEQ multiplex PCR; TCRdb's copy has only in-frame clones and lacks some. This sample yields about 120,000 clones, of which about 85% are seen a single time; roughly 3.1% belongs to the top ten. The sequencing used peripheral blood, collected 28 days after the second AZD1222 dose. All receptors derive from an adult who received the AZD1222 COVID-19 vaccine. CDR3s leave out the opening cysteine and the closing phenylalanine or tryptophan. Some rows have no size entry. The others give once, few or many, or a class for an expanded clone.

j_gene,v_gene,abundance,CDR3aa
TRBJ1-2,TRBV19,NA,ASSITAGSKGYT
TRBJ2-1,TRBV19,NA,ASRHDRYEQF
TRBJ1-4,TRBV16,NA,ASSLRTHGTNEKLF
TRBJ2-3,TRBV5-4,NA,ASSPDAYYTQY
TRBJ2-2,TRBV11-3,NA,ASSFTLAGDTGELF
TRBJ1-2,TRBV5-8,NA,ASSTGGYGYT
TRBJ1-1,TRBV9,NA,ASSVAGARNTEAF
TRBJ1-2,TRBV5-4,few,ASSKGGNYGYT
TRBJ2-2,TRBV15,NA,ATSRVPSGELF
TRBJ1-1,TRBV9,NA,ASSGSVSRNTEAF
TRBJ2-3,TRBV10-3,NA,AISGLAGLDTQY
TRBJ2-1,TRBV3-1/TRBV3-2,NA,ASSQDRVRYNEQF
TRBJ2-5,TRBV2,NA,ASSDVGETQY
TRBJ1-4,TRBV4-1,NA,ASSQPGSGKTNEKLF
TRBJ1-5,TRBV23-1,NA,ASTRGQPQH
TRBJ2-1,TRBV30,NA,AWTGVSSYNEQF
TRBJ1-1,TRBV28,NA,ASSPFTGQGATF